This T cell receptor beta chain was retrieved from a study of CD8+CD57+ T cells in acquired aplastic anemia (dated by TCRdb to between 2018 and 2020). Notes on the research overall: On average, sorted CD4+ and CD8+ cells yielded 3 to 4 ug of extracted DNA, with a range of roughly 0.18 to 27.4 ug. A CD8+CD57+ expansion meant a frequency higher than the mean frequency seen in healthy subjects.

Genomic DNA served as template for TCR beta VDJ combination and CDR3 sequence profiling. TCR repertoire sequencing was run on an Illumina HiSeq 2000. The source study handled its data this way. Repertoire assessment relied on Simpson's diversity index, CDR3 size and DJ length profiles, and TRBV/TRBJ rearrangement plots. Whichever DNA sequence was most abundant in the deep sequencing data was defined as the immunodominant clone. CDR3 amino acid sequences were screened for sharing across subjects and compared with published repertoires and the VDJdb database. TCRdb itself trimmed the public reads at Q25 with fastp, ran MiXCR and retained productive beta chains. Here each entry gathers all rows of one CDR3 protein and keeps the most common genes and DNA. The V and J calls come from TCRdb's annotation, not from the publication. Present in this sample are over 150,000 distinct CDR3 sequences, about 52% of which were seen just once. The ten largest clones capture approximately 12% of the sample.

Expansion of CD8+CD57+ cells had been shown by flow cytometry in the patients chosen for sequencing. Every patient had severe acquired aplastic anemia, diagnosed using the International Study of Aplastic Anemia and Agranulocytosis and Camitta criteria. At the time blood was sampled, none of the patients had received any therapy. TCR repertoires of sorted CD4+ and CD8+ blood T cells from severe aplastic anemia patients and healthy subjects were deep-sequenced in the study. In the USA, patient enrollment took place under clinicaltrials.gov protocols 00001620, 01623167, 00001397, 00071045, 00081523 and 00961064. Ficoll-Paque density gradient centrifugation was used to isolate peripheral blood mononuclear cells. Before DNA extraction, CD4+ and CD8+ T cells were sorted with FACS or magnetic beads. This clonotype was recorded at least ten times. What this receptor recognizes is not known. Base qualities are missing; no much larger clone stands one base away.

In the germline V gene, CDR1 corresponds to LGHNA and CDR2 to YNFKEQ. Cut back by 0 bases and 8 bases, the V and J ends lie 16 bases apart. Reading from cysteine to phenylalanine, the CDR3 counts 15 amino acids. The entry retains the CDR3 DNA only, 45 bases that are in frame from base 1. Overall study results and their limits: Although 25 to 30 CD8+ CDR3 sequences were shared by patients and controls, these sequences appeared highly expressed in patients and within the immunodominant clones of patients. Between patients and healthy controls, no significant difference in CD8+ Simpson's diversity was found (P=0.060).

This TCR derives from a human donor with aplastic anemia. The rearranged segments are TRBV4-2 and TRBJ1-2; the D segment cannot be called with confidence. Sample: sorted CD4+, CD8+, or CD8+CD57+ T cells (not recorded which) from PBMCs. In nucleotide form, the sequence is TGTGCCAGCAGCCAAGATTTAAACTTGGCTAAGGGCTACACCTTC. The translation is CASSQDLNLAKGYTF.